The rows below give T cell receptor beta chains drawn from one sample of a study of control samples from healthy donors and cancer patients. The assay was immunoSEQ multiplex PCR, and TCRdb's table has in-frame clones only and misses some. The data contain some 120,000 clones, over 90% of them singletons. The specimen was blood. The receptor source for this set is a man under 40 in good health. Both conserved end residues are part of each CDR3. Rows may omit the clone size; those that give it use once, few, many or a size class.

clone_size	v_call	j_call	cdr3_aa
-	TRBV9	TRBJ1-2	CASSARFGAPREGYTF
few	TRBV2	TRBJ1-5	CASSEGEPQHF
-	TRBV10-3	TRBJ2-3	CAIRDNGDTQYF
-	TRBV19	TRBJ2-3	CASSTRGGGDTQYF
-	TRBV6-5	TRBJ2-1	CATGEFSYNEQFF
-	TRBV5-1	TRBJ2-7	CASSPGGGAGGDEQYF
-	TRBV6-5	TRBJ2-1	CASSYSGQGRNEQFF
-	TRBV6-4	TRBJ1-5	CASSDSRGQPQHF
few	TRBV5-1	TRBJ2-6	CASSLVGVTSGANVLTF
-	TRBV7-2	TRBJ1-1	CASSLGVRENTEAFF
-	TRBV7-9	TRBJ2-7	CASSHRQGVSRVEQYF
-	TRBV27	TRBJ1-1	CASNPETGWPEAFF
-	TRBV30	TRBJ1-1	CAWSDPFGLEAFF
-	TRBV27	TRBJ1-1	CASSLWGNTEAFF